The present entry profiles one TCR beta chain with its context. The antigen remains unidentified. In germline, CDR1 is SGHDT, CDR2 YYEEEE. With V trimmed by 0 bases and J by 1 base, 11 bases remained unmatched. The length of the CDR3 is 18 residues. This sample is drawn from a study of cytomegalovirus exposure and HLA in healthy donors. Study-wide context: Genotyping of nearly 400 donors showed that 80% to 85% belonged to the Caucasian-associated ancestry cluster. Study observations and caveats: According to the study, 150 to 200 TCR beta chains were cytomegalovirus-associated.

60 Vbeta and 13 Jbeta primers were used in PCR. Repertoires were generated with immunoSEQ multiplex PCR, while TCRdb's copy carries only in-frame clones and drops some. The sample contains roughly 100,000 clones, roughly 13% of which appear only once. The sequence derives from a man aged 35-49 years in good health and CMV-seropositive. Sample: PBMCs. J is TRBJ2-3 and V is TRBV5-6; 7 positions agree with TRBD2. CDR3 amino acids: CASSLVGRAGRGTDTQYF. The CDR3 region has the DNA TGTGCCAGCAGCTTGGTTGGCCGAGCGGGGAGGGGCACAGATACGCAGTATTTT.